The rows below give T cell receptor beta chains drawn from one sample of a study of blood T cell repertoires in COVID-19. This table comes from immunoSEQ multiplex PCR, and its TCRdb copy is limited to in-frame clones, with some not included. The sample yields about 330,000 clones, approximately 90% seen once. What was sequenced was PBMCs or T cells enriched from blood (not recorded which). These receptor sequences come from a woman under 30 who had recovered from COVID-19. Both conserved end residues are part of each CDR3. D genes are given only for firm matches. Clone size is not always given. Where it is, it says once, few, many or a class for expanded clones.

J,D,size,V,DNA,CDR3
TRBJ2-1,-,-,TRBV20-1,TGCAGTGCTAGTGGACAGAATGAGCAGTTCTTC,CSASGQNEQFF
TRBJ1-1,-,-,TRBV9,TGTGCCAGCAGCGTAGGGCCAGGGTGGAGCACTGAAGCTTTCTTT,CASSVGPGWSTEAFF
TRBJ1-1,TRBD1,-,TRBV28,TGTGCCAGCAGTTCCTCGGGAGAGGGGGCGTCTGAAGCTTTCTTT,CASSSSGEGASEAFF
TRBJ1-6,-,-,TRBV7-9,TGTGCCAGCAGCAGAACCACCAGCTCCTATAATTCACCCCTCCACTTT,CASSRTTSSYNSPLHF
TRBJ2-3,-,few,TRBV19,TGTGCCAGTTCCCCTGGCACAGATACGCAGTATTTT,CASSPGTDTQYF
TRBJ2-2,TRBD1,-,TRBV19,TGTGCCAGTAGTCTCGGACAGGGGATCAACACCGGGGAGCTGTTTTTT,CASSLGQGINTGELFF
TRBJ2-3,-,-,TRBV10-3,TGTGCCATCAGTGAGATAAGCGGGACAGATACGCAGTATTTT,CAISEISGTDTQYF
TRBJ1-2,-,-,TRBV2,TGTGCCAGCACCCCGCGGTGGGGAGGGCCCACTAACTATGGCTACACCTTC,CASTPRWGGPTNYGYTF
TRBJ2-2,-,-,TRBV6-5,TGTGCCAGCAGTTACTGGGCAGGGTTGGCCGGGGAGCTGTTTTTT,CASSYWAGLAGELFF
TRBJ1-2,-,-,TRBV4-2,TGTGCCAGCAGCCAAGATCAGGCACCTCCTGCCGGGGACTATGGCTACACCTTC,CASSQDQAPPAGDYGYTF
TRBJ1-1,-,few,TRBV19,TGTGCCAGTACCTCTACAGGGAACTCTGAAGCTTTCTTT,CASTSTGNSEAFF